This T cell receptor (beta chain) stems from a study of blood T cells in healthy people across ages. Study-wide findings and caveats: The percentage of naive T cells correlated strongly with TCR beta diversity. Among T cells, TCR beta diversity per million cells dropped roughly linearly as age rose.

Combining a sample-barcoded 5' primer with a J-beta primer mix, a second PCR ran for about 7 to 11 cycles. Via MiXCR, TCRdb re-called the 5' RACE reads, giving one row per CDR3 protein. The repertoire consists of around 990,000 distinct CDR3 sequences, with 35% to 40% occurring once and the leading ten covering roughly 13%. There are a few counts of this clonotype. Its matching antigen is unknown. Trimming shortened V by 0 bases and J by 15 bases, and 14 bases separated the two germline ends. This CDR3 spans 12 amino acids. Per germline, CDR1 DFQATT and CDR2 SNEGSKA (reference sequence). Sample: blood. This chain joins TRBV20-1 and TRBJ1-4; D gene uncertain. The TCR was taken from a man younger than 35 in good health. The CDR3, as DNA: TGCAGTGCTAGAGATTTTGAGGCTTTTATGTTTTTT. It yields the protein CSARDFEAFMFF.